This T cell receptor (beta chain) stems from a study of blood T cell repertoires in COVID-19. Whole-study context: The origin of the acute and convalescent COVID-19 samples was the United States, Italy and Spain.

The data were produced by immunoSEQ multiplex PCR, yet TCRdb's version contains in-frame clones alone and is incomplete. Seen here are 200,000 to 300,000 clones, 70% to 90% observed once, and the top ten hold approximately 5.1%. The V gene lost 5 bases and the J gene lost 3 bases, with 17 bases spanning the gap. The V gene's germline CDR1 is SGHTA and CDR2 FQGNSA. The CDR3 loop spans 15 amino acids. The sequence derives from a woman aged 60 to 75 with COVID-19, enrolled during active disease. The J gene is TRBJ2-7, the V gene TRBV7-2, with D perhaps TRBD2 (6 bases). The specimen sequenced was peripheral blood. The CDR3 DNA follows: TGTGCCAGCAGCCAAGATGGGGTTAGCGGCTACGAGCAGTACTTC. Translation gives CASSQDGVSGYEQYF.